This is a list of T cell receptor beta chains from one sample in a study of blood T cell repertoires in COVID-19. Clones were read by immunoSEQ multiplex PCR, and TCRdb kept only the in-frame ones, dropping some. The sample records around 150,000 clones, around nine tenths being singletons. The sequenced material came from peripheral blood. Source of these receptors: a woman in her 70s with COVID-19, enrolled during active disease. The CDR3 runs from the conserved cysteine through the conserved F or W. The D gene is left open where the match is weak. The size entry is marked missing in some rows and otherwise reads once, few, many or a size class.

abundance | j_gene | d_gene | v_gene | CDR3nt | CDR3aa
- | TRBJ2-1 | - | TRBV11-3 | TGTGCCAGCAGCAGAGGACAGTACAATGAGCAGTTCTTC | CASSRGQYNEQFF
- | TRBJ1-3 | - | TRBV12-3/TRBV12-4 | TGTGCCAGCAGCCCGACCGGAGACACCATATATTTT | CASSPTGDTIYF
- | TRBJ2-5 | TRBD1 | TRBV29-1 | TGCAGCGTTGAAGATTTCCACGGGACAGAGATACAAGAGACCCAGTACTTC | CSVEDFHGTEIQETQYF
- | TRBJ1-2 | TRBD1 | TRBV10-2 | TGCGCCAGCCGGCCAGGACAGGGGTATGGCTACACCTTC | CASRPGQGYGYTF
- | TRBJ1-5 | - | TRBV4-2 | TGTGCCAGCAGCCAAGATCACCCAGGGCACCAGCCCCAGCATTTT | CASSQDHPGHQPQHF
once | TRBJ2-3 | TRBD2 | TRBV3-1/TRBV3-2 | TGTGCCAGCAGCCAAGATAGACTAGCGACGCAGTATTTT | CASSQDRLATQYF
once | TRBJ2-1 | - | TRBV3-1/TRBV3-2 | TGTGCCAGCAGCCAACGAGGGGGAAACAATGAGCAGTTCTTC | CASSQRGGNNEQFF
- | TRBJ2-3 | TRBD2 | TRBV7-8 | TGTGCCAGCAGCTTAGCAGTTAGCGGGGGGCTGACAAAAGATACGCAGTATTTT | CASSLAVSGGLTKDTQYF
once | TRBJ1-1 | TRBD1 | TRBV27 | TGTGCCAGCATTCAGGGGGTTGAAGCTTTCTTT | CASIQGVEAFF
- | TRBJ1-6 | - | TRBV7-2 | TGTGCCAGCAGCTTATTTGCGGGGGAGGGTTCACCCCTCCACTTT | CASSLFAGEGSPLHF
few | TRBJ1-5 | TRBD1 | TRBV3-1/TRBV3-2 | TGTGCCAGCAGCCCGGACAGGCTTTCGGGTCAGCCCCAGCATTTT | CASSPDRLSGQPQHF
- | TRBJ1-4 | TRBD1 | TRBV3-1/TRBV3-2 | TGTGCCAGCAGCTATTCGGGGACAGCCGCAACTAATGAAAAACTGTTTTTT | CASSYSGTAATNEKLFF
- | TRBJ1-4 | - | TRBV5-1 | TGCGCCAGCAGCTTGGCGGGGGGGAGACCCATTGAAAAACTGTTTTTT | CASSLAGGRPIEKLFF
once | TRBJ2-1 | - | TRBV7-2 | TGTGCCAGCAGCTTAGACCTCCAGGGCTCCAATGAGCAGTTCTTC | CASSLDLQGSNEQFF
few | TRBJ1-4 | TRBD1 | TRBV5-1 | TGCGCCAGCAGCCTCAACCCCGGGACAGGCGAAAAACTGTTTTTT | CASSLNPGTGEKLFF
- | TRBJ2-2 | TRBD2 | TRBV9 | TGTGCCAGCCGCCCCGCGGGACTAGCGTCCGGGGAGCTGTTTTTT | CASRPAGLASGELFF
- | TRBJ1-2 | - | TRBV6-5 | TGTGCCAGCTCGAAGGGCGGGGTCTATGGCTACACCTTC | CASSKGGVYGYTF
- | TRBJ2-1 | - | TRBV5-1 | TGCGCCAGCAGCCCCGACAGGGAGGCCTACAATGAGCAGTTCTTC | CASSPDREAYNEQFF
once | TRBJ2-2 | TRBD1 | TRBV9 | TGTGCCAGCAGCGCAATTGGGACAGGAGGGACCGGGGAGCTGTTTTTT | CASSAIGTGGTGELFF
once | TRBJ1-2 | TRBD1 | TRBV5-6 | TGTGCCAGCAGCATCATTAGGGACAGGGCTTTATATGGCTACACCTTC | CASSIIRDRALYGYTF
- | TRBJ2-4 | - | TRBV19 | TGTGCCAGTAGTATATGGCAGGGGGGCCGGGACATTCAGTACTTC | CASSIWQGGRDIQYF